This is a list of T cell receptor beta chains from one sample in a study of T cell responses to AZD1222 COVID-19 vaccine. TCRdb keeps only in-frame clones here, not all; method: immunoSEQ multiplex PCR. This sample has about 140,000 clones, with around 88% found just once. The source material was peripheral blood, sampled on day 0 of AZD1222 vaccination. The receptors here all came from an adult in good health. The CDR3 runs from the conserved cysteine through the conserved F or W. A D gene is named only where the DNA matches it firmly. Size tells how often a clone was seen (once, few, many) or the class of an expanded clone, and some rows leave it out.

j_call: TRBJ1-2; d_call: TRBD1; v_call: TRBV27; clone_size: once; cdr3_aa: CASSLSATGSYGYTF; cdr3_nt: TGTGCCAGCAGTTTATCGGCGACAGGGAGCTATGGCTACACCTTC
j_call: TRBJ1-2; d_call: .; v_call: TRBV7-8; clone_size: .; cdr3_aa: CASSPTTWTSNSNYGYTF; cdr3_nt: TGTGCCAGCAGCCCGACAACATGGACCTCGAATTCTAACTATGGCTACACCTTC
j_call: TRBJ2-2; d_call: TRBD2; v_call: TRBV19; clone_size: .; cdr3_aa: CASSIRGRADGELFF; cdr3_nt: TGTGCCAGTAGTATAAGAGGGAGGGCCGACGGGGAGCTGTTTTTT
j_call: TRBJ2-3; d_call: .; v_call: TRBV24-1; clone_size: .; cdr3_aa: CATSMERTQYF; cdr3_nt: TGTGCCACCTCAATGGAACGTACGCAGTATTTT
j_call: TRBJ1-5; d_call: .; v_call: TRBV4-3; clone_size: .; cdr3_aa: CASSQDLWGGKNQPQHF; cdr3_nt: TGCGCCAGCAGCCAAGATCTTTGGGGAGGAAAAAATCAGCCCCAGCATTTT
j_call: TRBJ2-1; d_call: .; v_call: TRBV27; clone_size: .; cdr3_aa: CASSSRDFLHNEQFF; cdr3_nt: TGTGCCAGCAGTAGCCGGGACTTCCTTCACAATGAGCAGTTCTTC
j_call: TRBJ2-7; d_call: .; v_call: TRBV5-1; clone_size: .; cdr3_aa: CASSLEQGYEQYF; cdr3_nt: TGCGCCAGCAGCCTAGAGCAGGGCTACGAGCAGTACTTC
j_call: TRBJ2-3; d_call: .; v_call: TRBV3-1/TRBV3-2; clone_size: .; cdr3_aa: CASSQGSSDTQYF; cdr3_nt: TGTGCCAGCAGCCAAGGGTCATCAGATACGCAGTATTTT
j_call: TRBJ1-5; d_call: TRBD1; v_call: TRBV6-5; clone_size: .; cdr3_aa: CASTPDRGGRQPQHF; cdr3_nt: TGTGCCAGCACCCCGGACAGGGGGGGTCGTCAGCCCCAGCATTTT
j_call: TRBJ1-1; d_call: TRBD1; v_call: TRBV7-2; clone_size: .; cdr3_aa: CASSLRGQGTEAFF; cdr3_nt: TGTGCCAGCAGCTTAAGGGGACAGGGGACCGAAGCTTTCTTT
j_call: TRBJ1-2; d_call: TRBD1; v_call: TRBV30; clone_size: .; cdr3_aa: CAWNRGPSYGYTF; cdr3_nt: TGTGCCTGGAACAGGGGGCCCAGTTATGGCTACACCTTC
j_call: TRBJ1-3; d_call: .; v_call: TRBV21-1; clone_size: .; cdr3_aa: CASSNAYPGQGALSGNTIYF; cdr3_nt: TGTGCCAGCAGCAATGCCTACCCGGGACAGGGGGCGCTATCTGGAAACACCATATATTTT
j_call: TRBJ2-1; d_call: .; v_call: TRBV30; clone_size: .; cdr3_aa: CAWSERGHLYNEQFF; cdr3_nt: TGTGCCTGGAGTGAGCGAGGACACCTATACAATGAGCAGTTCTTC
j_call: TRBJ1-3; d_call: .; v_call: TRBV6-5; clone_size: .; cdr3_aa: CASSYSGSGNTIYF; cdr3_nt: TGTGCCAGCAGTTATTCGGGAAGTGGAAACACCATATATTTT
j_call: TRBJ1-3; d_call: .; v_call: TRBV5-1; clone_size: .; cdr3_aa: CASSLNQPGNTIYF; cdr3_nt: TGCGCCAGCAGCTTGAACCAGCCTGGAAACACCATATATTTT
j_call: TRBJ2-7; d_call: .; v_call: TRBV11-2; clone_size: .; cdr3_aa: CASSLTGGTYEQYF; cdr3_nt: TGTGCCAGCAGCTTGACAGGAGGGACCTACGAGCAGTACTTC
j_call: TRBJ2-3; d_call: TRBD2; v_call: TRBV28; clone_size: .; cdr3_aa: CASSLIAGGITDTQYF; cdr3_nt: TGTGCCAGCAGTCTAATAGCGGGAGGTATTACAGATACGCAGTATTTT
j_call: TRBJ1-2; d_call: .; v_call: TRBV6-2/TRBV6-3; clone_size: .; cdr3_aa: CASSLEENYGYTF; cdr3_nt: TGTGCCAGCAGTTTGGAAGAAAACTATGGCTACACCTTC
j_call: TRBJ1-3; d_call: .; v_call: TRBV24-1; clone_size: .; cdr3_aa: CATSDSGLGNTIYF; cdr3_nt: TGTGCCACCAGTGATTCCGGGTTGGGCAACACCATATATTTT
j_call: TRBJ1-2; d_call: .; v_call: TRBV9; clone_size: .; cdr3_aa: CASSDRVYGYTF; cdr3_nt: TGTGCCAGCAGCGACAGGGTCTATGGCTACACCTTC
j_call: TRBJ2-2; d_call: TRBD1; v_call: TRBV7-9; clone_size: .; cdr3_aa: CASSPRQGLNTGELFF; cdr3_nt: TGTGCCAGCAGCCCTCGACAGGGATTGAACACCGGGGAGCTGTTTTTT
j_call: TRBJ2-1; d_call: TRBD2; v_call: TRBV13; clone_size: .; cdr3_aa: CASSLGVGRADEQFF; cdr3_nt: TGTGCCAGCAGCTTAGGTGTCGGGAGGGCCGATGAGCAGTTCTTC
j_call: TRBJ2-7; d_call: .; v_call: TRBV6-2/TRBV6-3; clone_size: few; cdr3_aa: CASSPTGSFSEQYF; cdr3_nt: TGTGCCAGCAGTCCCACAGGTTCCTTTAGCGAGCAGTACTTC
j_call: TRBJ1-5; d_call: .; v_call: TRBV10-3; clone_size: .; cdr3_aa: CAICENHSNQPQHF; cdr3_nt: TGTGCCATCTGTGAAAACCATAGCAATCAGCCCCAGCATTTT
j_call: TRBJ2-1; d_call: TRBD2; v_call: TRBV5-4; clone_size: once; cdr3_aa: CASRYQTGGYNEQFF; cdr3_nt: TGTGCCAGCAGGTACCAAACGGGAGGGTACAATGAGCAGTTCTTC
j_call: TRBJ2-7; d_call: .; v_call: TRBV4-3; clone_size: .; cdr3_aa: CASSQGEVAGADEQYF; cdr3_nt: TGCGCCAGCAGCCAAGGTGAGGTGGCCGGGGCTGACGAGCAGTACTTC
j_call: TRBJ2-7; d_call: TRBD1; v_call: TRBV7-2; clone_size: .; cdr3_aa: CASSLASYGDRGSEQYF; cdr3_nt: TGTGCCAGCAGCTTAGCGTCGTATGGGGACAGGGGGTCCGAGCAGTACTTC